This T cell receptor beta chain was identified in a study of naive and memory T cell subsets. Alpha and beta constant region primers primed reverse transcription for blood and skin samples. TCRdb re-called the UMI-ligation and nested PCR reads through MiXCR, storing one row per CDR3 protein. This repertoire shows about 20,000 distinct CDR3 sequences, 7.5% to 10% found once; its top ten account for about 6.5%. Noted treatment: skin biopsy from PPD injection site in Mantoux-positive individual. Cells were not sorted; total RNA input targeted about 1 to 1000 ng. Many counts were recorded for this clonotype. Per germline, CDR1 MDHEN and CDR2 SYDVKM. V was trimmed by 6 bases and J by 4 bases, leaving 30 bases between them. The CDR3 has 20 residues.

The receptor comes from an adult in good health. V gene TRBV28 combines with J gene TRBJ2-2, with D tentatively TRBD1 (6 bases). Sequenced material: skin, taken from a tuberculin skin test site. Written as DNA, the CDR3 is TGTGCCAGCAGCATAATCAACTTCAAGACAGGTGCGTCGGGCACCGGGGAGCTGTTTTTT. Translated: CASSIINFKTGASGTGELFF.